This T cell receptor beta chain was sequenced in a study of blood T cell repertoires in COVID-19. Study-wide background: The United States, Italy and Spain were the sources of the acute and convalescent COVID-19 samples.

Per the germline V gene, CDR1 is MNHEY and CDR2 is SVGAGI. CDR3 size: 15 residues. J was trimmed by 5 bases and V by 4 bases; bases with no gene match: 10. In the authors' methods: Amplification from reference gene primers served as the basis for estimated nucleated cell counts. Some clones are missing from TCRdb's copy, which holds only in-frame ones; the method was immunoSEQ multiplex PCR. That table furnishes V, J and clone size, whereas the DNA furnished D and trimming. The table includes 90,000 to 130,000 clones, about 80% detected once. Sequencing input: peripheral blood. The TCR was taken from a woman of 80 years or more with acute or convalescent COVID-19. This chain uses TRBV6-5 with TRBJ2-7; 8 nucleotides align to TRBD1. CDR3 DNA sequence: TGTGCCAGCAGTTGGACAGGGAACGACGTCCACGAGCAGTACTTC. Translation gives CASSWTGNDVHEQYF.